The 15 T cell receptor beta chains reported below all come from one sample, sequenced in a study of T cell repertoires in ileal Crohn's disease. Generated by immunoSEQ multiplex PCR, the TCRdb table keeps only in-frame clones and is missing some. Of about 62,000 clones listed, 85% to 90% were seen once; the top ten hold around 2%. The time point here: neoterminal ileum biopsy at postoperative endoscopy, about 6 months after surgery. What was sequenced was ileal tissue. These receptors came from an adult with Crohn's disease.

The gene calls are TRBV6-4 and TRBJ2-2; 7 bases fit TRBD1. CDR3 length: 14 residues. Trimming at V came to 6 bases and at J to 1 base, leaving 2 bases not matched to a gene. Germline CDR1 MRHNA, CDR2 SNTAGT. The CDR3 sequence: CASSRDRNTGELFF. CDR3 bases: TGTGCCAGCAGCCGGGACAGGAACACCGGGGAGCTGTTTTTT.

This clone was picked up one time. J is TRBJ2-1 and V is TRBV7-8, with 7 nucleotides matching TRBD1. J gave up 0 bases and V 5 bases, and 7 bases lay outside the gene matches. From germline, CDR1 is SGHVS and CDR2 FQNEAQ. The CDR3 is made up of 16 amino acids. This CDR3 reads CASSQPSGGSYNEQFF. CDR3 DNA sequence: TGTGCCAGCAGCCAGCCGTCAGGGGGCTCCTACAATGAGCAGTTCTTC. Full variable domain (missing parts from reference TRBV7-8 and TRBJ2-1): GAGVSQSPRYKVAKRGQDVALRCDPISGHVSLFWYQQALGQGPEFLTYFQNEAQLDKSGLPSDRFFAERPEGSVSTLKIQRTQQEDSAVYLCASSQPSGGSYNEQFFGPGTRLTVL.

J is TRBJ2-2 and V is TRBV19, with D perhaps TRBD1 (5 bases). The germline V gene has CDR1 LNHDA and CDR2 SQIVND (reference sequence). The CDR3 totals 13 residues. Deletions cut 4 bases from V and 10 bases from J, with 13 bases between. The CDR3 loop is CASSNTRREELFF. The CDR3 bases are TGTGCCAGTAGTAACACGCGCAGGGAGGAGCTGTTTTTT. Drawing the rest from reference TRBV19 and TRBJ2-2, the complete variable domain is DGGITQSPKYLFRKEGQNVTLSCEQNLNHDAMYWYRQDPGQGLRLIYYSQIVNDFQKGDIAEGYSVSREKKESFPLTVTSAQKNPTAFYLCASSNTRREELFFGEGSRLTVL.

The J gene is TRBJ1-2, the V gene TRBV6-1; D not certain. V was trimmed by 4 bases and J by 8 bases, leaving 14 bases between them. There are 13 residues in the CDR3. The germline gives CDR1 MNHNS, CDR2 SASEGT. As DNA, the CDR3 is TGTGCCAGCAGTGTCGTGAGCCCACGGGGCTACACCTTC. This codes for CASSVVSPRGYTF.

The chain has TRBV5-6 and TRBJ2-4; D perhaps matches TRBD2 (6 bases). The CDR3 loop spans 16 amino acids. V was cut by 2 bases and J by 5 bases, with 17 bases left in between. Looked up from germline, CDR1 is SGHDT and CDR2 is YYEEEE. The CDR3 loop reads CASSFFVGGLENIQYF. CDR3 DNA: TGTGCCAGCAGCTTCTTCGTGGGAGGTCTCGAAAACATTCAGTACTTC. Drawing the rest from reference TRBV5-6 and TRBJ2-4, the complete variable domain is DAGVTQSPTHLIKTRGQQVTLRCSPKSGHDTVSWYQQALGQGPQFIFQYYEEEERQRGNFPDRFSGHQFPNYSSELNVNALLLGDSALYLCASSFFVGGLENIQYFGAGTRLSVL.

J is TRBJ2-3 and V is TRBV11-3; 7 positions match TRBD2. Germline V gene data show CDR1 as SGHNT and CDR2 as YENEEA. V lost 5 bases to trimming and J lost 5 bases; unmatched junction nucleotides: 10. The CDR3 is 15 amino acids. The CDR3 nucleotides read TGTGCCAGCAGCCCTACGACTAGCCGCGGAGATACGCAGTATTTT. This encodes CASSPTTSRGDTQYF.

This chain uses TRBV2 with TRBJ2-2; a weak D match, TRBD2 (5 bases). The germline V and J ends were trimmed by 9 bases and 5 bases, with 16 bases remaining between them. This CDR3 is 14 amino acids long. Looked up from germline, CDR1 is SNHLY and CDR2 is FYNNEI. The CDR3, as DNA: TGTGCCAGTCGCCGGGATGAGGCGACCGGGGAGCTGTTTTTT. This gives the protein CASRRDEATGELFF. Supplemented by reference TRBV2 and TRBJ2-2, the full variable domain reads EPEVTQTPSHQVTQMGQEVILRCVPISNHLYFYWYRQILGQKVEFLVSFYNNEISEKSEIFDDQFSVERPDGSNFTLKIRSTKLEDSAMYFCASRRDEATGELFFGEGSRLTVL.

This chain uses TRBV5-1 with TRBJ1-5; D is possibly TRBD1 (6 bases). Per germline, CDR1 SGHRS and CDR2 YFSETQ. The V end lost 5 bases, the J end lost 1 base, and 13 bases lay between the germline ends. CDR3 length equals 15 residues. The CDR3: CASSAVGGSNQPQHF. CDR3 nucleotide sequence: TGCGCCAGCAGTGCGGTAGGGGGAAGCAATCAGCCCCAGCATTTT.

This chain uses TRBV9 with TRBJ1-2; tentative D call: TRBD1 (6 bases). The CDR3 loop spans 13 amino acids. Between the trimmed V and J ends, which lost 4 bases and 8 bases, there was a span of 15 bases. CDR1 is SGDLS, CDR2 YYNGEE, per germline. CDR3 loop: CASSTTGLEGYTF. CDR3 DNA: TGTGCCAGCAGCACTACAGGGTTGGAGGGCTACACCTTC.

V is TRBV5-4 and J is TRBJ2-1; 7 bases are a match to TRBD1. Germline V lookup: CDR1 SGHNT, CDR2 YYREEE (reference sequence). Losses at the gene ends were 2 bases for V and 6 bases for J; bases not matched to a gene: 11. CDR3 size: 16 residues. The CDR3 nucleotides read TGTGCCAGCAGCTTACGTTCAGGGGGTCCGACCAATGAGCAGTTCTTC. This gives the protein CASSLRSGGPTNEQFF.

The rearrangement uses TRBV9 and TRBJ2-5, with a possible D match to TRBD2 (6 bases). CDR1 is SGDLS, CDR2 YYNGEE, per germline. Trimming pared 0 bases from V and 3 bases from J, leaving 12 bases between. CDR3 length equals 15 residues. In nucleotides, the CDR3 is TGTGCCAGCAGCGTAGGGATCGGGGGTGAAGAGACCCAGTACTTC. It yields the protein CASSVGIGGEETQYF. Together with reference TRBV9 and TRBJ2-5, the CDR3 gives the full variable domain: DSGVTQTPKHLITATGQRVTLRCSPRSGDLSVYWYQQSLDQGLQFLIQYYNGEERAKGNILERFSAQQFPDLHSELNLSSLELGDSALYFCASSVGIGGEETQYFGPGTRLLVL.

The chain uses TRBV19 and TRBJ2-7, with TRBD1 as a possible D gene (5 bases). V was cut by 0 bases and J by 2 bases, with 11 bases left in between. Germline CDR1 and CDR2: LNHDA and SQIVND (reference sequence). This CDR3 contains 15 residues. CDR3 loop: CASSIELGVTYEQYF. In DNA form, the CDR3 reads TGTGCCAGTAGTATAGAGCTAGGGGTGACCTACGAGCAGTACTTC.

This chain joins TRBV7-8 and TRBJ1-2; D gene ambiguous. Trimming stripped 1 base from V and 3 bases from J, with 15 bases between. The CDR3 spans 16 residues. The V gene's germline CDR1 is SGHVS and CDR2 FQNEAQ. CDR3 residues: CASSLDSVESDYGYTF. The CDR3 DNA reads TGTGCCAGCAGCTTAGATTCGGTTGAGTCCGACTATGGCTACACCTTC.

The CDR3 DNA is TGCGCCAGCAGCCAACTTAGCGGGGGGCCCTACAATGAGCAGTTCTTC. Amino acids: CASSQLSGGPYNEQFF. The chain recombines TRBV4-1 with TRBJ2-1; 10 nucleotides align to TRBD2. Per germline, CDR1 MGHRA and CDR2 YSYEKL. The CDR3 covers 16 residues. V dropped 2 bases and J dropped 2; count of bases not matched to a gene: 3.

This chain links TRBV10-3 with TRBJ2-7; 15 nucleotides agree with TRBD2. Per the germline V gene, CDR1 is ENHRY and CDR2 is SYGVKD. J was trimmed by 3 bases and V by 8 bases; bases with no gene match: 2. The CDR3 covers 14 residues. CDR3 bases: TGTGCCATCGGGGGACTAGCGGGAGGCTACGAGCAGTACTTC. Translation: CAIGGLAGGYEQYF.